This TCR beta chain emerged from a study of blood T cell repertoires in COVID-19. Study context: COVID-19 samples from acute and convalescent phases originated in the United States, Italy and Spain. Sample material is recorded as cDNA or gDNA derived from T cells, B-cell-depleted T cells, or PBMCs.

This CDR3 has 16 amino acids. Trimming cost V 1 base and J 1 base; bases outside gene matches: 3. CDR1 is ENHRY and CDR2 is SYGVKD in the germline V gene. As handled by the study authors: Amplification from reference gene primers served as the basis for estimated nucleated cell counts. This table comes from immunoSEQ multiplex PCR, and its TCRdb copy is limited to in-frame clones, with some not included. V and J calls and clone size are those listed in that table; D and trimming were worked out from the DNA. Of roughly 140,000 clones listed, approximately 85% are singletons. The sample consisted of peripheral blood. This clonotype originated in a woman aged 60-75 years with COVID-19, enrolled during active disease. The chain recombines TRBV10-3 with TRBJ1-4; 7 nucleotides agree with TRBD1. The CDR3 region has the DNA TGTGCCATCAGTGAGTTTGGGACAGAAACTAATGAAAAACTGTTTTTT. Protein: CAISEFGTETNEKLFF.